This TCR beta chain comes out of a study of OX40 agonist ivuxolimab in advanced cancers. Clones were sequenced by immunoSEQ multiplex PCR, and TCRdb holds only the in-frame ones, with some missing. The repertoire holds about 20,000 clones, with roughly nine tenths as singletons. The source was CD4+ or CD8+ T cells sorted from blood, collected in a trial of the OX40 agonist ivuxolimab. The origin of this receptor is an adult with an advanced solid tumor such as melanoma, head and neck, liver or kidney cancer.

In DNA form, the CDR3 reads TGTGCCAGCAGTTATTACTCCATCGGACAGAGCTACGAGCAGTACTTC. Amino acids: CASSYYSIGQSYEQYF. The chain is built from TRBV6-5 and TRBJ2-7; the D gene is possibly TRBD1 (6 bases). Germline values: CDR1 MNHEY, CDR2 SVGAGI. The V end was cut by 3 bases, the J end by 3 bases, with 18 bases between. CDR3 length: 16 residues.